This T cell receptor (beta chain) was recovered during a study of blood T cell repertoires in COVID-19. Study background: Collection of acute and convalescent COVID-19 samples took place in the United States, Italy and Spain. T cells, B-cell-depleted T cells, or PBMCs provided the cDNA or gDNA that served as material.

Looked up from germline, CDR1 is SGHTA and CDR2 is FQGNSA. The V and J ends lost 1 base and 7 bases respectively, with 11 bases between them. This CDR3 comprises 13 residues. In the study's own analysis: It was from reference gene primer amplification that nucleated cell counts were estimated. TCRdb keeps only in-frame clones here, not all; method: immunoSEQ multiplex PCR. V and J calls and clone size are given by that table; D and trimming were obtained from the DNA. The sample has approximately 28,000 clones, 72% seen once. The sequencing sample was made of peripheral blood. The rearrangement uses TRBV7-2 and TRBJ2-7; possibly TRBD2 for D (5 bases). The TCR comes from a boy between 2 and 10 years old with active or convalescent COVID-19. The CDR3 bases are TGTGCCAGCAGCTTAGGGCCGGAGCGGGAGCAGTACTTC. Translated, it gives CASSLGPEREQYF.